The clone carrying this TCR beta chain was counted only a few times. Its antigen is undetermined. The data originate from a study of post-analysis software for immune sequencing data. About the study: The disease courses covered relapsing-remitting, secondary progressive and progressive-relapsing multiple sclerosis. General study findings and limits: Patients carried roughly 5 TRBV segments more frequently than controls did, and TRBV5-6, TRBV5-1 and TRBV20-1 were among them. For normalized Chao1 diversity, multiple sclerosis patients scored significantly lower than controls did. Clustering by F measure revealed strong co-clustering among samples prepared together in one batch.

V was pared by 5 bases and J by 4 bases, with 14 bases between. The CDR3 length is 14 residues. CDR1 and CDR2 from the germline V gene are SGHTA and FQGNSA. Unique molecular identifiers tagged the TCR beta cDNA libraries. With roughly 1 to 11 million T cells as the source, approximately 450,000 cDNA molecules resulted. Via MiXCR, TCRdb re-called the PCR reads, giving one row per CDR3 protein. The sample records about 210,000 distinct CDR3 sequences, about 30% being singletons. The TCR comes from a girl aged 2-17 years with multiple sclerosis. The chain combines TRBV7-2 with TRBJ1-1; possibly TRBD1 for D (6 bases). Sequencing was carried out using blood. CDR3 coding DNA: TGTGCCAGCAGCCCCACAGGGTACGGCACTGAAGCTTTCTTT. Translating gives CASSPTGYGTEAFF.